The clone carrying this T cell receptor beta chain was observed many times. Maryland, USA blood bank volunteers served as healthy controls. Over 170 million TCR-beta sequences from 15-18 subjects came out of each sequencing run. TCRdb independently ran MiXCR on the 5' RACE reads; one entry per CDR3 protein. Among around 46,000 distinct CDR3 sequences listed, over 20% were seen once. The data were obtained in a study of neurological immune-mediated disorders. This CDR3 is 14 amino acids long. The V end lost 5 bases, the J end lost 4 bases, and 14 bases lay between the germline ends. The sequenced sample consisted of PBMCs. This TCR derives from a woman aged 70 to 79 in good health. J is TRBJ1-2 and V is TRBV12-3 or TRBV12-4, with D possibly matching TRBD1 (5 bases). CDR3 nucleotide sequence: TGTGCCAGCAGTCCGAACAGGAACCCCTATGGCTACACCTTC. Residues: CASSPNRNPYGYTF.